Listed here are 30 T cell receptor beta chains from one sample, sequenced in a study of T cells in Graves' hyperthyroidism and ophthalmopathy. Researchers amplified the TCR beta CDR3 regions from RNA transcripts. The HTBI primer set served for first-round RT-PCR of the TCR CDR3. Via MiXCR, TCRdb re-called the multiplex PCR reads, giving one row per CDR3 protein. The data hold approximately 710,000 distinct CDR3 sequences, with around 15% observed a single time. The sample consisted of blood. The receptors come from a man over 45 with Graves' hyperthyroidism.

This clonotype was counted only a few times. J is TRBJ2-7 and V is TRBV6-1, with 7 bases identical to TRBD2. V lost 3 bases and J lost 4; bases outside the gene matches: 6. CDR3 length equals 14 residues. The V gene's germline CDR1 is MNHNS and CDR2 SASEGT. The DNA of the CDR3 is TGTGCCAGCAGTGAGGGAGGGATGGATTACGAGCAGTACTTC. Its translation: CASSEGGMDYEQYF.

This clonotype was picked up a small number of times. V usage is TRBV3-1 and J usage is TRBJ2-4, with D uncertain. The CDR3 extends over 14 amino acids. The V gene's germline CDR1 is LGHDT and CDR2 YNNKEL (reference sequence). Trimming left V 1 base short and J 0 bases short, with 4 bases between. CDR3 region: CASSQAVAKNIQYF. In DNA, the CDR3 is TGTGCCAGCAGCCAAGCCGTAGCCAAAAACATTCAGTACTTC.

V and J are TRBV2 and TRBJ1-5, with D hard to call. CDR1 is SNHLY, CDR2 FYNNEI, per germline. Trimming stripped 2 bases from V and 7 bases from J, with 9 bases between. CDR3 length: 13 amino acids. The CDR3 spells CASSELGKQPQHF. CDR3 coding DNA: TGTGCCAGCAGTGAATTGGGGAAACAGCCCCAGCATTTT.

The CDR3 nucleotides read TGTGCCAGCTCATTCCGACAGGGGGTGAACACTGAAGCTTTCTTT. This encodes CASSFRQGVNTEAFF. The chain joins TRBV18 to TRBJ1-1, with 9 bases identical to TRBD1. Germline trimming cut 5 bases from V and 0 bases from J; bases unmatched to any gene: 4. The CDR3 extends over 15 amino acids. CDR1 and CDR2 (germline): KGHSH, LQKENI.

This sequence joins TRBV6-1 and TRBJ1-1, with unresolved D. The V end lost 4 bases, the J end lost 3 bases, and 9 bases lay between the germline ends. This CDR3 has 13 residues. Germline CDR1 is MNHNS and CDR2 is SASEGT. CDR3 in amino acids: CASSATGDTEAFF. CDR3 bases: TGTGCCAGCAGTGCGACTGGGGACACTGAAGCTTTCTTT.

Only a few counts were recorded for this clonotype. The chain links TRBV6-2 or TRBV6-3 to TRBJ2-2; D is possibly TRBD1 (6 bases). The CDR3 runs 12 residues. Trimming removed 0 bases from V and 17 bases from J, with 13 bases in between. Germline V lookup: CDR1 MNHEY, CDR2 SVGEGT. CDR3: CASSYSGHPGFF. The CDR3 nucleotides are TGTGCCAGCAGTTACTCGGGACACCCAGGTTTTTTT.

In this sample, this clonotype turned up many times. The chain recombines TRBV12-3 or TRBV12-4 with TRBJ2-7; D ambiguous. The CDR3 extends over 14 amino acids. The V end was cut by 2 bases, the J end by 3 bases, with 11 bases between. The CDR3, as DNA: TGTGCCAGCAGTTTATCCCCTCCAGACTACGAGCAGTACTTC. Protein sequence: CASSLSPPDYEQYF.

Notes on this clonotype: Given a much more abundant clone one base away, this may be a read error. J is TRBJ1-1 and V is TRBV5-6, with 7 bases fitting TRBD1. The CDR3 contains 17 residues. V shed 7 bases and J 0 bases; nucleotides not matched to a gene: 15. Looked up from germline, CDR1 is SGHDT and CDR2 is YYEEEE. Written as DNA, the CDR3 is TGTGCCAGCGGCCTAAGACAGGGTTCATGGGTGAACACTGAAGCTTTCTTT. It is translated as CASGLRQGSWVNTEAFF.

This clonotype was recorded many times. J is TRBJ2-6 and V is TRBV12-3 or TRBV12-4; no firm D call. V shed 6 bases and J shed 0 bases, with 3 bases lying between them. This CDR3 has 13 amino acids. The DNA for the CDR3 is TGTGCCAGCAGGTCCTCTGGGGCCAACGTCCTGACTTTC. This sequence encodes CASRSSGANVLTF.

This clonotype showed up many times. The V and J genes are TRBV29-1 and TRBJ1-2; maybe TRBD1 (5 bases). Germline-derived CDR1 and CDR2 are SQVTM and ANQGSEA. The germline V and J ends were trimmed by 1 base and 7 bases, with 10 bases remaining between them. The CDR3 has 12 residues. The CDR3 loop reads CSVEVAGPGYTF. CDR3 bases: TGCAGCGTTGAAGTGGCGGGGCCTGGCTACACCTTC.

This clonotype has at least ten counts. The gene calls are TRBV11-2 and TRBJ2-7; possibly TRBD2 for D (5 bases). Germline-derived CDR1 and CDR2 are SGHAT and FQNNGV. V lost 5 bases and J lost 4, with 12 bases in between. The CDR3 is 13 amino acids. The CDR3 DNA sequence: TGTGCCAGCAGCCGGGGTGGCCCTTACGAGCAGTACTTC. Translating it yields CASSRGGPYEQYF.

This clonotype has at least ten counts. The chain is built from TRBV12-3 or TRBV12-4 and TRBJ2-7; TRBD2 aligns across 9 bases. The V gene end was trimmed by 3 bases and the J gene end by 7 bases; junction bases not matched to a gene: 4. The CDR3 sequence is 13 residues long. The CDR3 DNA reads as TGTGCCAGCAGTTTTAGCGGGAGAAATGAGCAGTACTTC. Protein sequence: CASSFSGRNEQYF.

The table lists this clonotype with many counts. This chain joins TRBV28 and TRBJ1-1; the D is unclear. CDR3 size: 13 residues. Germline values: CDR1 MDHEN, CDR2 SYDVKM. Deletions cut 2 bases from V and 1 base from J, with 5 bases between. CDR3 amino acids: CASSLIQNTEAFF. The CDR3 nucleotides are TGTGCCAGCAGTTTAATTCAGAACACTGAAGCTTTCTTT.

This clonotype has ten or more counts. The J gene is TRBJ2-5, the V gene TRBV2; D is uncertain. Trimming took 3 bases from V and 8 from J, leaving 13 bases between them. The germline CDR1 and CDR2 sequences are SNHLY and FYNNEI. This CDR3 spans 13 amino acids. CDR3 residues: CASSDMQTTTQYF. CDR3 sequence (DNA): TGTGCCAGCAGTGATATGCAGACCACAACCCAGTACTTC.

V and J are TRBV6-1 and TRBJ1-2; TRBD1 is a possible D gene (5 bases). The CDR3 length is 14 residues. The V end was cut by 6 bases, the J end by 1 base, with 12 bases between. From germline, CDR1 is MNHNS and CDR2 SASEGT. The CDR3 coding sequence is TGTGCCAGCAGGGGGACGATCGTTAACTATGGCTACACCTTC. Encoded protein: CASRGTIVNYGYTF.

This clonotype was recorded many times. V is TRBV5-1 and J is TRBJ2-1; 11 positions match TRBD2. V trimming: 2 bases; J trimming: 6 bases; junction bases outside the gene matches: 4. The CDR3 contains 15 residues. Germline lookup yields CDR1 SGHRS and CDR2 YFSETQ. CDR3 in amino acids: CASSFLAGGGNEQFF. The CDR3 DNA is TGCGCCAGCAGCTTTCTAGCGGGAGGTGGCAATGAGCAGTTCTTC. Looking up the rest from reference TRBV5-1 and TRBJ2-1 gives the full variable domain: KAGVTQTPRYLIKTRGQQVTLSCSPISGHRSVSWYQQTPGQGLQFLFEYFSETQRNKGNFPGRFSGRQFSNSRSEMNVSTLELGDSALYLCASSFLAGGGNEQFFGPGTRLTVL.

V usage is TRBV6-2 or TRBV6-3 and J usage is TRBJ1-1; D unresolved. The CDR3 contains 14 residues. Germline CDR1 and CDR2: MNHEY and SVGEGT. The V and J ends lost 2 bases and 4 bases respectively, with 11 bases between them. The CDR3 spells CASSYGAGGTEAFF. The DNA of the CDR3 is TGTGCCAGCAGTTACGGAGCGGGAGGCACTGAAGCTTTCTTT.

V usage is TRBV11-2 and J usage is TRBJ2-5; D could derive from TRBD1 or TRBD2 (5 bases each). This CDR3 spans 14 amino acids. CDR1 is SGHAT, CDR2 FQNNGV, per germline. V lost 5 bases, J lost 5 bases, and 15 bases lay in between. CDR3 residues: CASSPGLKGETQYF. The DNA for the CDR3 is TGTGCCAGCAGCCCGGGGCTTAAGGGGGAGACCCAGTACTTC.

Concerning this clonotype: Given a much more abundant clone one base away, this may be a read error. The gene calls are TRBV29-1 and TRBJ1-4, with TRBD1 as a possible D gene (5 bases). CDR3 length: 14 amino acids. Germline V gene data show CDR1 as SQVTM and CDR2 as ANQGSEA. CDR3 DNA sequence: TGCAGCGTTAAAGAGGGGAATGCTAATGAAAAACTGTTTTTT. Translated: CSVKEGNANEKLFF.

This sequence joins TRBV7-9 and TRBJ2-1; D is possibly TRBD2 (6 bases). The ends were cut back, 5 bases at V and 2 bases at J, with 19 bases in the middle. Germline V CDR1 and CDR2: SEHNR, FQNEAQ (reference sequence). The CDR3 covers 17 residues. CDR3 protein: CASSATVGSPAYNEQFF. In DNA form, the CDR3 reads TGTGCCAGCAGCGCGACCGTCGGGAGCCCGGCCTACAATGAGCAGTTCTTC.

This clonotype was counted ten times or more. The V gene is TRBV12-3 or TRBV12-4, the J gene TRBJ1-6; the match to TRBD1 covers 8 bases. The CDR3 runs 16 residues. Trimming took 6 bases from V and 4 from J; bases not matched to a gene: 8. CDR3 coding DNA: TGTGCCAGCAGGACGGACAGGGATGAATATAATTCACCCCTCCACTTT. This codes for CASRTDRDEYNSPLHF.

The chain employs TRBV27 and TRBJ2-1; tentative D call: TRBD1 (6 bases). The germline V gene has CDR1 MNHEY and CDR2 SMNVEV (reference sequence). Trimming stripped 3 bases from V and 2 bases from J, with 11 bases between. CDR3 length: 15 residues. DNA for the CDR3: TGTGCCAGCAGTTTCCGGGACACTACCTACAATGAGCAGTTCTTC. Amino acids: CASSFRDTTYNEQFF.

This clonotype was counted at least ten times. The rearrangement joins TRBV24-1 to TRBJ2-1, with 11 nucleotides matching TRBD2. V shed 4 bases and J 4 bases; nucleotides not matched to a gene: 11. The germline V gene has CDR1 KGHDR and CDR2 SFDVKD. The CDR3 is 18 residues long. In DNA, the CDR3 is TGTGCCACCAGTGACGCGACTACTAGCGGGAGTAAGTACAATGAGCAGTTCTTC. Its translation is CATSDATTSGSKYNEQFF.

In this sample, this clonotype turned up many times. The V and J genes are TRBV2 and TRBJ2-3; the match to TRBD2 covers 8 bases. The ends lost 8 bases at V and 6 bases at J; junction bases unmatched: 10. The CDR3 is 14 residues long. Looked up from germline, CDR1 is SNHLY and CDR2 is FYNNEI. In DNA, the CDR3 is TGTGCCAGCGAAAGCGGGAGAGGATTGGATACGCAGTATTTT. This codes for CASESGRGLDTQYF.

This clonotype was found a few times. As DNA, the CDR3 is TGTGCCAGCAGCTTAGCGGGGGGGTCGGGGACTGAAGCTTTCTTT. This translates into CASSLAGGSGTEAFF. V is TRBV7-9 and J is TRBJ1-1; D might be TRBD1 (5 bases). Trimming left V 0 bases short and J 5 bases short, with 13 bases between. The CDR3 runs to 15 residues. CDR1 SEHNR and CDR2 FQNEAQ come from the germline V gene (reference sequence).

Only a few counts were recorded for this clonotype. CDR3: CASSLGGSGTAYNEQFF. CDR3 DNA: TGTGCCAGCAGCTTAGGGGGGAGCGGGACTGCCTACAATGAGCAGTTCTTC. The chain combines TRBV7-2 with TRBJ2-1; 7 nucleotides line up with TRBD2. The junction had 8 bases not matched to a gene; V was cut back by 1 base and J by 2 bases. The CDR3 is 17 amino acids. Germline CDR1 SGHTA, CDR2 FQGNSA.

This chain uses TRBV30 with TRBJ2-1; D not certain. Germline loops: CDR1 GTSNPN, CDR2 SVGIG (reference sequence). With 0 bases removed from V and 4 bases from J, the gap between germline ends came to 19 bases. The CDR3 has 17 residues. The CDR3 sequence: CAWSVPVSQVLYNEQFF. CDR3 nucleotide sequence: TGTGCCTGGAGTGTACCCGTGTCCCAGGTCCTTTACAATGAGCAGTTCTTC.

This clonotype was counted many times. The V and J genes are TRBV28 and TRBJ2-7; D might be TRBD1 (6 bases). The CDR3 loop spans 13 amino acids. CDR1 and CDR2 from the germline V gene are MDHEN and SYDVKM. The V gene lost 6 bases and the J gene lost 7 bases, with 16 bases spanning the gap. In nucleotides, the CDR3 is TGTGCCAGCAGCACGGGGCAGGGGAGAGAGCAGTACTTC. Residues: CASSTGQGREQYF. The variable domain in full, with the rest retrieved from reference TRBV28 and TRBJ2-7, is DVKVTQSSRYLVKRTGEKVFLECVQDMDHENMFWYRQDPGLGLRLIYFSYDVKMKEKGDIPEGYSVSREKKERFSLILESASTNQTSMYLCASSTGQGREQYFGPGTRLTVT.

This chain joins TRBV9 and TRBJ2-1, with 9 bases that match TRBD1. Unmatched junction bases numbered 14, after V lost 3 bases and J lost 10 bases. This CDR3 is built from 16 residues. Germline values: CDR1 SGDLS, CDR2 YYNGEE. The CDR3 nucleotides are TGTGCCAGCAGCGCAGGGGTGGGGGACAGGGCTATGGAGCAGTTCTTC. This translates into CASSAGVGDRAMEQFF.

The chain couples TRBV12-5 to TRBJ2-7, with a possible D match to TRBD2 (6 bases). The CDR3 has 16 amino acids. Germline V lookup: CDR1 LGHNT, CDR2 FRNRAP. Trimming removed 3 bases at V and 0 bases at J, with 15 bases between. The CDR3 DNA reads TGTGCTAGTGGTTTCGCCGGAGCGGGTCTCTCCTACGAGCAGTACTTC. Residues: CASGFAGAGLSYEQYF.